A selection of T cell receptor beta chains follows, all from one sample in a study of cytomegalovirus exposure and HLA in healthy donors. TCRdb's table, derived via immunoSEQ multiplex PCR, lists solely in-frame clones and lacks some. The table records 140,000 or so clones, approximately 82% of them present only once. The sequenced sample consisted of PBMCs. These receptors were collected from an older woman in good health and CMV-seropositive. The CDR3 runs from the conserved cysteine through the conserved F or W. D genes are given only for firm matches. Clone size is given for some rows only: seen once, a few or many times, or a class if the clone is expanded.

TRBV7-9	TRBJ2-6	17	TRBD1	-	TGTGCCTCCCGGGCGGGACAGGGACTCTCTGGGGCCAACGTCCTGACTTTC	CASRAGQGLSGANVLTF
TRBV28	TRBJ1-1	13	-	-	TGTGCCAGCAGTTTATCTCGGAGCCCTGAAGCTTTCTTT	CASSLSRSPEAFF
TRBV10-2	TRBJ2-2	15	TRBD2	-	TGCGCCAGCATGCGGACTAGCGGGAGTGTTGGGGAGCTGTTTTTT	CASMRTSGSVGELFF
TRBV6-5	TRBJ1-2	13	-	once	TGTGCCAGCAGTTACTCCCGATCAGGGGGCTACACCTTC	CASSYSRSGGYTF
TRBV27	TRBJ1-1	13	-	-	TGTGCCAGCAGAAACAGCCCCTGGACTGAAGCTTTCTTT	CASRNSPWTEAFF
TRBV28	TRBJ1-2	18	TRBD1	-	TGTGCCAGCACCCTAGGGGCGGGACAGGGAGGTACGGGGCATGGCTACACCTTC	CASTLGAGQGGTGHGYTF
TRBV29-1	TRBJ2-7	15	TRBD1	few	TGCAGCGTTGAGGATCTGGACAGGATCCCCTACGAGCAGTACTTC	CSVEDLDRIPYEQYF
TRBV11-2	TRBJ2-7	16	TRBD2	-	TGTGCCAGCAGCTGGGGACTAGCGGGAGGGTCCTACGAGCAGTACTTC	CASSWGLAGGSYEQYF
TRBV11-1	TRBJ2-5	15	TRBD2	few	TGTGCCAGCACCTTAGCGGGAGCAAGGAAAGAGACCCAGTACTTC	CASTLAGARKETQYF
TRBV5-4	TRBJ2-7	12	-	-	TGTGCCAGCAGCTTGGAGGGGTACGAGCAGTACTTC	CASSLEGYEQYF
TRBV28	TRBJ1-2	13	TRBD1	-	TGTGCCAGCAGGACGACAGGGATAAGAGGCTACACCTTC	CASRTTGIRGYTF
TRBV21-1	TRBJ2-7	15	-	-	TGTGCCAGCAACCCTAGGAGGGAGGCCTCCTACGAGCAGTACTTC	CASNPRREASYEQYF